The 19 T cell receptor beta chains in this list originate from one sample, sequenced in a study of CDR3 diversity in severe acne. From the PCR reads, TCRdb called clonotypes with MiXCR, one entry per CDR3 protein. This sample yields about 100,000 distinct CDR3 sequences, of which roughly half are seen a single time; around 12% belongs to the top ten. Source material: blood. The receptors stem from a male donor with acne.

The chain uses TRBV20-1 and TRBJ1-5, with D possibly being TRBD1 (5 bases). V lost 1 base to trimming and J lost 11 bases, with 12 bases between them. CDR3 length equals 12 residues. Germline loops: CDR1 DFQATT, CDR2 SNEGSKA (reference sequence). The CDR3 DNA is TGCAGTGCTAGAGGGGACTGGGGGACCCAGCATTTT. This encodes CSARGDWGTQHF.

As regards this clonotype: Compared with germline, one end of the junction differs, possibly owing to a read error. The rearrangement uses TRBV3-1 and TRBJ2-3; no definite D call. This CDR3 comprises 12 residues. CDR1 LGHDT and CDR2 YNNKEL come from the germline V gene (reference sequence). CDR3 loop: CGSSHSVDTQYF. DNA of the CDR3: TGTGGCAGCAGCCACTCTGTGGATACGCAGTATTTT.

Regarding this clonotype: One end of the junction is discordant with germline, which a read error may explain. The chain combines TRBV10-3 with TRBJ2-7; unclear D gene. The length of the CDR3 is 13 residues. From germline, CDR1 is ENHRY and CDR2 SYGVKD. As DNA, the CDR3 is TGTGCCAGCAGTTTATCTCCTGACTACGAGCAGTACTTC. As protein: CASSLSPDYEQYF.

This clonotype has a count of ten or more. The rearrangement joins TRBV6-6 to TRBJ1-6; possible D gene TRBD1, 5 bases. The CDR3 length is 16 residues. V shed 4 bases and J shed 3 bases, with 13 bases lying between them. Germline values: CDR1 MNHNY, CDR2 SVGAGI (reference sequence). CDR3 protein: CASSSTVGGYNSPLHF. The CDR3 coding sequence is TGTGCCAGCAGTTCTACAGTGGGGGGCTATAATTCACCCCTCCACTTT.

This chain links TRBV20-1 with TRBJ2-1; TRBD2 matches 10 bases. V lost 0 bases and J lost 2; bases outside the gene matches: 7. This CDR3 comprises 17 residues. Germline V gene sequence: CDR1 DFQATT, CDR2 SNEGSKA (reference sequence). The CDR3 DNA is TGCAGTGCTAGAGATTCCCAAACTAGCGGGGCCTACAATGAGCAGTTCTTC. The encoded protein is CSARDSQTSGAYNEQFF.

This clonotype was seen at least ten times. The J gene is TRBJ2-7, the V gene TRBV6-5; TRBD2 is a possible D gene (6 bases). This CDR3 region has 13 residues. Trimming pared 0 bases from V and 9 bases from J, leaving 12 bases between. Germline V CDR1 and CDR2: MNHEY, SVGAGI. The CDR3 sequence: CASSYSGRGGQYF. CDR3 bases: TGTGCCAGCAGTTACTCAGGGCGGGGAGGGCAGTACTTC.

This chain links TRBV20-1 with TRBJ2-1, with TRBD2 identical over 12 bases. This CDR3 has 15 residues. Germline V gene data show CDR1 as DFQATT and CDR2 as SNEGSKA (reference sequence). V gave up 6 bases and J gave up 3 bases; unmatched junction bases: 6. The DNA for the CDR3 is TGCAGTGCCCCTAGCGGGAGGGCGGTCTACAATGAGCAGTTCTTC. It yields the protein CSAPSGRAVYNEQFF.

This clonotype was found a few times. The rearrangement uses TRBV10-3 and TRBJ1-5; D not resolved. V dropped 0 bases and J dropped 3 bases, with 6 bases sitting between them. The CDR3 has 14 amino acids. Germline V CDR1 and CDR2: ENHRY, SYGVKD. This chain's CDR3 is CAISESANNQPQHF. CDR3 sequence (DNA): TGTGCCATCAGTGAGTCGGCAAACAATCAGCCCCAGCATTTT.

Note on this clonotype: Being one base from a much bigger clone, this may be a read error. This chain connects TRBV20-1 to TRBJ1-5; D call uncertain. The V end lost 0 bases, the J end lost 2 bases, and 8 bases lay between the germline ends. Germline V gene sequence: CDR1 DFQATT, CDR2 SNEGSKA (reference sequence). The CDR3 length is 14 residues. Here the CDR3 DNA reads TGCAGTGCTAGAGATCCCCGTGGCAATCAGCCCCAGCATTTT. Translated: CSARDPRGNQPQHF.

By share, this clonotype ranks as medium-sized. The chain recombines TRBV20-1 with TRBJ2-5; perhaps D is TRBD1 or TRBD2 (5 bases each). The CDR3 has 15 residues. The V gene's germline CDR1 is DFQATT and CDR2 SNEGSKA (reference sequence). V lost 6 bases to trimming and J lost 4 bases, with 21 bases between them. CDR3 amino acids: CSADGGTASGETQYF. CDR3 bases: TGCAGTGCAGATGGGGGTACCGCTAGTGGAGAGACCCAGTACTTC.

In DNA form, the CDR3 reads TGTGCCAGCAGCTTGGGGAGGGGGGAGACCCAGTACTTC. This gives the protein CASSLGRGETQYF. The rearrangement uses TRBV5-6 and TRBJ2-5; the D gene could be TRBD1 or TRBD2 (6 bases each). The germline V gene encodes CDR1 SGHDT and CDR2 YYEEEE. The length of the CDR3 is 13 residues. Trimming removed 0 bases from V and 5 bases from J, with 8 bases in between.

V is TRBV20-1 and J is TRBJ2-5; D is ambiguous. The CDR3 runs to 11 residues. CDR1 is DFQATT and CDR2 is SNEGSKA in the germline V gene (reference sequence). The V and J ends lost 0 bases and 5 bases respectively, with 4 bases between them. The CDR3 sequence is CSAREIETQYF. The CDR3 DNA sequence: TGCAGTGCTAGAGAGATTGAGACCCAGTACTTC.

This clonotype was seen ten or more times. V gene TRBV15 combines with J gene TRBJ1-2; 8 bases are a match to TRBD1. Germline loops: CDR1 LNHNV, CDR2 YYDKDF (reference sequence). The CDR3 runs to 16 residues. With 1 base clipped from V and 8 bases from J, the junction kept 12 bases outside the gene matches. DNA for the CDR3: TGTGCCACCAGCAGAGCACGGAACAGGGGGTCGCTCGGCTACACCTTC. Translation gives CATSRARNRGSLGYTF. Complete variable domain (other parts from reference TRBV15 and TRBJ1-2): DAMVIQNPRYQVTQFGKPVTLSCSQTLNHNVMYWYQQKSSQAPKLLFHYYDKDFNNEADTPDNFQSRRPNTSFCFLDIRSPGLGDTAMYLCATSRARNRGSLGYTFGSGTRLTVV.

A few counts support this clonotype. Since a much larger clone is just one base distant, this may be a read error. The rearrangement uses TRBV20-1 and TRBJ2-7; TRBD2 matches at 7 bases. This CDR3 is built from 13 residues. Germline V lookup: CDR1 DFQATT, CDR2 SNEGSKA (reference sequence). The trim removed 6 bases at V and 3 bases at J, leaving 8 bases unmatched. In DNA, the CDR3 is TGCAGTGCCTCCCCAGGCGGGAGCTACGAGCAGTACTTC. It translates to CSASPGGSYEQYF.

There are many counts of this clonotype. The rearrangement uses TRBV6-1 and TRBJ1-3; D ambiguous. V dropped 2 bases and J dropped 0 bases, with 8 bases sitting between them. Per the germline V gene, CDR1 is MNHNS and CDR2 is SASEGT. The CDR3 has 15 amino acids. DNA for the CDR3: TGTGCCAGCAGTGAATCCATTGCCTCTGGAAACACCATATATTTT. Its protein product is CASSESIASGNTIYF.

This clonotype was observed many times. V is TRBV4-2 and J is TRBJ2-1, with 12 nucleotides matching TRBD2. Germline loops: CDR1 LGHNA, CDR2 YNFKEQ. Germline trimming cut 4 bases from V and 10 bases from J; bases unmatched to any gene: 11. CDR3 size: 16 residues. The CDR3 sequence: CASSPPTSGSLGEQFF. CDR3 sequence (DNA): TGTGCCAGCAGCCCCCCGACTAGCGGGAGTCTTGGAGAGCAGTTCTTC.

The chain uses TRBV15 and TRBJ2-7; no firm D call. The CDR3 sequence is 14 residues long. Per germline, CDR1 LNHNV and CDR2 YYDKDF (reference sequence). Trimming removed 8 bases at V and 0 bases at J, with 14 bases between. The chain's CDR3 is CATAGSLGSYEQYF. The CDR3 DNA reads TGTGCCACCGCCGGAAGTCTTGGCTCCTACGAGCAGTACTTC.

The table lists this clonotype with many counts. The chain carries TRBV7-2 and TRBJ2-7, with 9 bases identical to TRBD2. J lost 7 bases, V lost 2 bases, and 9 bases had no gene match. Germline CDR1 and CDR2: SGHTA and FQGNSA. CDR3 length: 15 residues. Here the CDR3 reads CASSLISSGTWEQYF. The CDR3 bases are TGTGCCAGCAGCTTAATCTCTAGCGGGACTTGGGAGCAGTACTTC.

In its sample, this clonotype was seen a few times. V and J are TRBV5-6 and TRBJ1-5; D gene ambiguous. This CDR3 has 16 amino acids. The germline V gene encodes CDR1 SGHDT and CDR2 YYEEEE. V dropped 4 bases and J dropped 2 bases, with 16 bases sitting between them. Written as DNA, the CDR3 is TGTGCCAGCAGCCTAGGGATGGGAGGTGGCAATCAGCCCCAGCATTTT. Protein: CASSLGMGGGNQPQHF.